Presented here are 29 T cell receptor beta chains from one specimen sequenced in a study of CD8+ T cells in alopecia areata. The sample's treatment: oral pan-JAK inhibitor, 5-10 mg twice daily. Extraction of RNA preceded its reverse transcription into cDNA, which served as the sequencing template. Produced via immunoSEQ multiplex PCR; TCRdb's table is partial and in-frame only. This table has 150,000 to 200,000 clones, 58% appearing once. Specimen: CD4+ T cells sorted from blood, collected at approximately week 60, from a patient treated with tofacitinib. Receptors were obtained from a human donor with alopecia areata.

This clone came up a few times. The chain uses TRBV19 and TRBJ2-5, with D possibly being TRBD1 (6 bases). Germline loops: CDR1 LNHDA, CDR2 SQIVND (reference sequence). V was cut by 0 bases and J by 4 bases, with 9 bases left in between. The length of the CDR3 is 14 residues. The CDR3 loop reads CASSIETGRETQYF. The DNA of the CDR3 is TGTGCCAGTAGTATAGAGACAGGCCGAGAGACCCAGTACTTC.

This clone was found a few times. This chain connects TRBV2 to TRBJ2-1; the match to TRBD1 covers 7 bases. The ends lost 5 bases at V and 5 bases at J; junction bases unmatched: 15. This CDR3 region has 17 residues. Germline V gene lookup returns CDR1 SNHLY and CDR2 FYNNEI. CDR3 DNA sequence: TGTGCCAGCAGTTCCGGGACAGACGGCCCAAGAGACAATGAGCAGTTCTTC. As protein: CASSSGTDGPRDNEQFF.

The CDR3 loop is CASSPDQGFETQYF. The CDR3 region has the DNA TGTGCCAGCTCACCAGACCAGGGTTTCGAGACCCAGTACTTC. The chain recombines TRBV18 with TRBJ2-5, with D perhaps TRBD1 (5 bases). The CDR3 sequence is 14 residues long. CDR1 is KGHSH, CDR2 LQKENI, per germline. Trimming took 2 bases from V and 5 from J, leaving 12 bases between them. The complete variable domain, with remaining parts taken from reference TRBV18 and TRBJ2-5, reads NAGVMQNPRHLVRRRGQEARLRCSPMKGHSHVYWYRQLPEEGLKFMVYLQKENIIDESGMPKERFSAEFPKEGPSILRIQQVVRGDSAAYFCASSPDQGFETQYFGPGTRLLVL.

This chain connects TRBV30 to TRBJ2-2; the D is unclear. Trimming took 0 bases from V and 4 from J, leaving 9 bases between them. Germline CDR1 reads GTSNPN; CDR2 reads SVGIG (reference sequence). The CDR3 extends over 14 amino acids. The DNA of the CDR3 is TGTGCCTGGAGTGTAGTACTATCCACCGGGGAGCTGTTTTTT. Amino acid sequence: CAWSVVLSTGELFF.

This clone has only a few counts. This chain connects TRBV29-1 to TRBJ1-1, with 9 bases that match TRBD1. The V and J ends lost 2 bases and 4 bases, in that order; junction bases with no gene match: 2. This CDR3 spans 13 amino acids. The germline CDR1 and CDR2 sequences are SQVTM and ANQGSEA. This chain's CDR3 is CSVEKDRGTEAFF. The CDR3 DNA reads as TGCAGCGTTGAAAAGGACAGGGGCACTGAAGCTTTCTTT.

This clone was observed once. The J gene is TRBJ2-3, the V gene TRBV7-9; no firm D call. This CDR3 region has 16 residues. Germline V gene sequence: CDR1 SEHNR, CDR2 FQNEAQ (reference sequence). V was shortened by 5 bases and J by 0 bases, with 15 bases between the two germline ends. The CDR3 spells CASSVTTAPSTDTQYF. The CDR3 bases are TGTGCCAGCAGCGTAACCACGGCCCCTAGCACAGATACGCAGTATTTT.

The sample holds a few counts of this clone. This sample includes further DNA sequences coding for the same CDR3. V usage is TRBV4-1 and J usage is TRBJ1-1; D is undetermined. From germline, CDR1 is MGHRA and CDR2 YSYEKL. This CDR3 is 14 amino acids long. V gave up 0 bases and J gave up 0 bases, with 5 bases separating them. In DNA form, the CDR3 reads TGCGCCAGCAGCCAAGATCGATTGAACACTGAAGCTTTCTTT. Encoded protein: CASSQDRLNTEAFF.

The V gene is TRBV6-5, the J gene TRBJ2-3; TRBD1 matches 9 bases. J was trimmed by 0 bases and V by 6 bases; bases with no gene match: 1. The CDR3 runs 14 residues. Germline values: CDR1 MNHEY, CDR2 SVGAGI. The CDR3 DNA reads TGTGCCAGCAGGGACAGGGGTAGCACAGATACGCAGTATTTT. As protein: CASRDRGSTDTQYF.

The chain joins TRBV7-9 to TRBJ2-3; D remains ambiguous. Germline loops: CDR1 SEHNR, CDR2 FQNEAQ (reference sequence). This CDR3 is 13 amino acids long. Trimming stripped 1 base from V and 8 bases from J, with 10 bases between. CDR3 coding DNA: TGTGCCAGCAGCTTAGGAATTCGCGGTACGCAGTATTTT. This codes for CASSLGIRGTQYF.

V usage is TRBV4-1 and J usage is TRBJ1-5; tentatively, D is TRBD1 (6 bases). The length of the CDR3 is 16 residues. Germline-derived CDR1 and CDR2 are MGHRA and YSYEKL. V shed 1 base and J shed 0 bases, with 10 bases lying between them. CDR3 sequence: CASSQGGQPSNQPQHF. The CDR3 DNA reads TGCGCCAGCAGCCAAGGTGGACAGCCTAGCAATCAGCCCCAGCATTTT.

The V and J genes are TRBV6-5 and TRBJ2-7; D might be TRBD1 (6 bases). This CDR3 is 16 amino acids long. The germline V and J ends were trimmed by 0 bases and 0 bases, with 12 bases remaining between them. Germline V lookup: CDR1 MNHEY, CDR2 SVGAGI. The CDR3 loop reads CASSYSTGHRSYEQYF. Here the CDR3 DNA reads TGTGCCAGCAGTTACTCGACGGGACACCGCTCCTACGAGCAGTACTTC.

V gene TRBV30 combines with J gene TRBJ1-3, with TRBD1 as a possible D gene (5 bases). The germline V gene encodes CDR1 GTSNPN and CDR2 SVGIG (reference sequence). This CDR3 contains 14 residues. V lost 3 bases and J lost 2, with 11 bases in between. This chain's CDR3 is CAWSTGPPGNTIYF. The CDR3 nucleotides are TGTGCCTGGAGCACAGGCCCACCTGGAAACACCATATATTTT.

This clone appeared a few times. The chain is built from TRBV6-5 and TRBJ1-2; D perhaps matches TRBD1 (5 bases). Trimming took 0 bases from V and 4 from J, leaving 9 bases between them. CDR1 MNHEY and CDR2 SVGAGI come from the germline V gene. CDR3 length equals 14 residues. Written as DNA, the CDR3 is TGTGCCAGCAGTTACTCAGGGGACGGCTATGGCTACACCTTC. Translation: CASSYSGDGYGYTF.

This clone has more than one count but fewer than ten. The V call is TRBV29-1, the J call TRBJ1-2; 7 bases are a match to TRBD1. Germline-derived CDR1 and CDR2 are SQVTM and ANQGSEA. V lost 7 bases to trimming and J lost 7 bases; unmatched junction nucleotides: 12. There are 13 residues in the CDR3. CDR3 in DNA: TGCAGCGAGTCGACAGGGCTGAAGGGTGGCTACACCTTC. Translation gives CSESTGLKGGYTF.

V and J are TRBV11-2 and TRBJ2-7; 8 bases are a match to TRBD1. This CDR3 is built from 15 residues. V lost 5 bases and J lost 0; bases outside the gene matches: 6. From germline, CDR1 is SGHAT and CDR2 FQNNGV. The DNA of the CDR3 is TGTGCCAGCAGCAGGACAGGGATGAGCTCCTACGAGCAGTACTTC. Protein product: CASSRTGMSSYEQYF.

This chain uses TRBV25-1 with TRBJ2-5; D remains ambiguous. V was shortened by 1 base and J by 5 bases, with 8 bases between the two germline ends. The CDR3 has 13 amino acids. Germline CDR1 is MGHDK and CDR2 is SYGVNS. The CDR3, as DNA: TGTGCCAGCAGTGAATTCCCACGGGAGACCCAGTACTTC. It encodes CASSEFPRETQYF.

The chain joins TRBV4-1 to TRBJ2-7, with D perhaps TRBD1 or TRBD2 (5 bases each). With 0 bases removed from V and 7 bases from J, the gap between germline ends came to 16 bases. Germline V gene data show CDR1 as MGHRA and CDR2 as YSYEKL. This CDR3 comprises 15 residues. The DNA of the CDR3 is TGCGCCAGCAGCCAAGATGGAGGACACCGCTTGGAGCAGTACTTC. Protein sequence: CASSQDGGHRLEQYF.

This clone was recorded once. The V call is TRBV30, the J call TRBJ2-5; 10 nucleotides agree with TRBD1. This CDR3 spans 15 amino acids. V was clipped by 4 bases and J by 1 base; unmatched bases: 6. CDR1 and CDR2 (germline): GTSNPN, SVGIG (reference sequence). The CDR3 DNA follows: TGTGCCTGGAAACAGGGACAGGGGACCCAAGAGACCCAGTACTTC. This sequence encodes CAWKQGQGTQETQYF.

CDR3 nucleotide sequence: TGTGCCAGCAGTGGGCAAGTGATCGGAGTCGGGGAAGCTTTCTTT. It specifies CASSGQVIGVGEAFF. The chain couples TRBV25-1 to TRBJ1-1; D uncertain. This CDR3 is 15 amino acids long. Germline CDR1 reads MGHDK; CDR2 reads SYGVNS. The V end lost 4 bases, the J end lost 8 bases, and 20 bases lay between the germline ends.

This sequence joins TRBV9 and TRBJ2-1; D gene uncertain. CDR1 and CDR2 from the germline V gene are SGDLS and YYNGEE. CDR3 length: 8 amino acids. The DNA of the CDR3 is TGTGTCTCGAATGAGCAGTTCTTC. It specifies CVSNEQFF.

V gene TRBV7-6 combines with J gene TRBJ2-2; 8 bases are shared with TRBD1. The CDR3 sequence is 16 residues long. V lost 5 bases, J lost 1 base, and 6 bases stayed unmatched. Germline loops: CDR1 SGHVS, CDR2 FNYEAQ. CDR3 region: CASSEVGTGNTGELFF. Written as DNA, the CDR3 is TGTGCCAGCAGCGAGGTCGGGACAGGGAACACCGGGGAGCTGTTTTTT.

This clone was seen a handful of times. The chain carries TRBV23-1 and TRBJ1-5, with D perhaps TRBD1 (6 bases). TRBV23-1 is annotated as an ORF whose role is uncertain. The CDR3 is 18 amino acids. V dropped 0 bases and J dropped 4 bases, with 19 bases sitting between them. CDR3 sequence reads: CASSQSNEGVWGNQPQHF. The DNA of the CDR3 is TGCGCCAGCAGTCAATCGAACGAGGGGGTCTGGGGAAATCAGCCCCAGCATTTT.

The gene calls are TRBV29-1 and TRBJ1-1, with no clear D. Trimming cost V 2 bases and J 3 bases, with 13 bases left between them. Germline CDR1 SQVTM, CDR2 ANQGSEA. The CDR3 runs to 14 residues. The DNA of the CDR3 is TGCAGCGTTGAAACGCGGCTTGCTGACACTGAAGCTTTCTTT. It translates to CSVETRLADTEAFF.

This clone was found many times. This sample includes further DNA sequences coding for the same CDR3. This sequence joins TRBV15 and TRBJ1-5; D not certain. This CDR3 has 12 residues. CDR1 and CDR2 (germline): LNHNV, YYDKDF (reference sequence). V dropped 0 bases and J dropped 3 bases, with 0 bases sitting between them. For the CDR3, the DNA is TGTGCCACCAGCAGAGACAATCAGCCCCAGCATTTT. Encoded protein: CATSRDNQPQHF.

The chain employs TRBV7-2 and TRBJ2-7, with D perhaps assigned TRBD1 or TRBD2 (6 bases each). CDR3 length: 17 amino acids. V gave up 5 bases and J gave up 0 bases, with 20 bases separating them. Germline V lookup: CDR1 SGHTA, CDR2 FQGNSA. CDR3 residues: CASSRHSGGSSSYEQYF. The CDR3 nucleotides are TGTGCCAGCAGCCGACACTCCGGGGGCTCGAGCTCCTACGAGCAGTACTTC.

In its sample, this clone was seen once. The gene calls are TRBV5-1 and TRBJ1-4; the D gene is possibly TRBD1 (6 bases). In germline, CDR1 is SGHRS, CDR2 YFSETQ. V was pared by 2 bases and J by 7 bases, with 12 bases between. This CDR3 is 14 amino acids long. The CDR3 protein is CASSLSAGAEKLFF. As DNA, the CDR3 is TGCGCCAGCAGCTTATCGGCAGGGGCTGAAAAACTGTTTTTT.

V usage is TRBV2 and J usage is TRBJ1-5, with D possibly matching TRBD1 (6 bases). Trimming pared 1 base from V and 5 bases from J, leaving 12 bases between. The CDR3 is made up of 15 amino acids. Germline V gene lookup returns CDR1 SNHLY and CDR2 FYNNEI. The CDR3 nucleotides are TGTGCCAGCAGTGAAGAGAGGGGGGGCCATCAGCCCCAGCATTTT. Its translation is CASSEERGGHQPQHF.

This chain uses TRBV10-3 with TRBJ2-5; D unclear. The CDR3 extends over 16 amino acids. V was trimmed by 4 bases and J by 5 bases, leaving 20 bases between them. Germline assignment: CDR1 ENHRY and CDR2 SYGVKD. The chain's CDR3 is CAISAGNGPMRETQYF. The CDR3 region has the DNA TGTGCCATCAGTGCTGGGAACGGACCAATGAGGGAGACCCAGTACTTC.

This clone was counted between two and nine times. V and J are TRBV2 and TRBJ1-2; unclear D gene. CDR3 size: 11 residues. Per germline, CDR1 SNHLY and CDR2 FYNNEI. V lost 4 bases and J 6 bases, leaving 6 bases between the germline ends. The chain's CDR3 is CASSVGNGYTF. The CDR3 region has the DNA TGTGCCAGCAGTGTTGGGAATGGCTACACCTTC.